This TCR beta chain was sequenced in a study of OX40 agonist ivuxolimab in advanced cancers. For the wider study: Ivuxolimab was an agonistic, fully human IgG2 monoclonal antibody directed against OX40 (CD134), a costimulatory receptor. The dose-escalation cohort was 82.7% male with a mean age of roughly 62 years, ranging from roughly 20 to 80. Three dose-escalation patients achieved partial responses, one with hepatocellular carcinoma and two with cutaneous melanoma. The paper describes the monotherapy dose-escalation part (N of about 54 patients) of the phase I trial of ivuxolimab. Intravenous ivuxolimab was administered to patients every 2 weeks at six dose levels: 0.01, 0.1, 0.3, 1.5, 3 and 10 mg/kg. Among the roughly 54 dose-escalation patients, about 20 had hepatocellular carcinoma, roughly 15 melanoma, 9 renal cell carcinoma and 9 head and neck cancer. Peripheral TCRbeta sequencing was intended to test whether TCR sequence diversity was altered and clonal T-cell expansion was caused by ivuxolimab. Prior anti-PD-1, anti-PD-L1 or anti-CTLA-4 therapy was permitted, and checkpoint inhibitors had been received by about 44% of dose-escalation patients.

The paper's findings and limits, for the study overall: The antigen specificity of the clonally expanded peripheral T cells was not determined. Partial responders in the 0.1-3.0 mg/kg groups had among the lowest normalized peripheral clonal expansion, especially among CD8+ T cells. Low levels of normalized T-cell clonal expansion were also shown by some nonresponding patients. After ivuxolimab, expanded clones were on average more numerous among CD8+ T cells than among CD4+ T cells. At doses of 0.1 to 3.0 mg/kg, clonal expansion of both CD4+ and CD8+ blood T cells was observed from baseline to week 6.

For sequencing of the TCRbeta CDR3 region, genomic DNA was extracted from the sorted cells. The immunoSEQ Assay was used to sequence the TCRbeta CDR3 regions. This is the immuneACCESS table as TCRdb keeps it, with only in-frame sequences that have V and J called. A part of the clones is gone; compared with another copy, unresolved V genes explain less than half, and the rest is unexplained. The sample profile shows fewer than 100,000 clones; about 93% of them were found once. The ten top clones hold 6.2% of the sample. A note on this clone: Its antigen specificity is not known. Base qualities were left out, and no much larger clone turns up one base away.

The trial excluded patients who had a history of autoimmune disease or were on systemic immunosuppression. Peripheral blood for TCR sequencing was drawn from every dose cohort at baseline, at cycle 4 day 1 and at cycle 7 day 1. Samples were obtained from an open-label, multicenter, first-in-human phase I dose-escalation trial of ivuxolimab. Adults with locally advanced or metastatic melanoma, renal cell carcinoma, hepatocellular carcinoma or head and neck squamous cell carcinoma were enrolled in the trial. Before TCR sequencing, CD4+ T cells and CD8+ T cells from peripheral blood were sorted into separate populations. V and J are trimmed by 1 base and 3 bases, and the gene matches miss 4 bases of the junction. CDR1 and CDR2 are drawn from the germline V gene (reference sequence): SEHNR, FQNEAQ. The CDR3 runs 15 amino acids, cysteine and phenylalanine included. Kept here is only the CDR3 DNA, which spans 45 bases and is read in frame from base 1.

The sample consisted of CD4+ or CD8+ T cells sorted from blood, taken in a trial of the OX40 agonist ivuxolimab. The sequence is built from TRBV7-9 and TRBJ1-2, with 8 central nucleotides matching TRBD1. The receptor was derived from an adult with an advanced solid tumor such as melanoma, head and neck, liver or kidney cancer. The CDR3 reads CASSLETGGDYGYTF. The DNA reads TGTGCCAGCAGCTTAGAAACAGGGGGAGACTATGGCTACACCTTC.